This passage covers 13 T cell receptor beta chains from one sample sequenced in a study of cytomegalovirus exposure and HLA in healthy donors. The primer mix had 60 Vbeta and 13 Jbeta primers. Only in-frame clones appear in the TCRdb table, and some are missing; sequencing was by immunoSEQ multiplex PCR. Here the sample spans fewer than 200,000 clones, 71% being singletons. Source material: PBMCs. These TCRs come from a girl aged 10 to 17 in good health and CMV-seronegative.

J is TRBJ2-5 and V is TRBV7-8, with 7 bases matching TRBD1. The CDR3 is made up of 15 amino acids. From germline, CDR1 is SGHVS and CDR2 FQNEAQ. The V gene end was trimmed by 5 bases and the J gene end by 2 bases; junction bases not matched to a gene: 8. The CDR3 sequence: CASSPQDRAQETQYF. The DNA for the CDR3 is TGTGCCAGCAGCCCCCAAGACAGGGCTCAAGAGACCCAGTACTTC.

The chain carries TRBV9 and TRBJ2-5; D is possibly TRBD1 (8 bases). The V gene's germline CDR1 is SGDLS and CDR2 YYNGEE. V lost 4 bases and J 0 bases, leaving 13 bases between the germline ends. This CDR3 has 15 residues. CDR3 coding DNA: TGTGCCAGCAGCAAAGCGGGACAGGACCAAGAGACCCAGTACTTC. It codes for CASSKAGQDQETQYF.

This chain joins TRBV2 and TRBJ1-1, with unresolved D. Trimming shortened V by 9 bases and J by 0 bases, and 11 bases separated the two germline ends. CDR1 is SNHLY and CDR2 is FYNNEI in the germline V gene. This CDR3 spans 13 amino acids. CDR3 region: CASSDDMNTEAFF. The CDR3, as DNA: TGTGCCAGTTCGGATGACATGAACACTGAAGCTTTCTTT.

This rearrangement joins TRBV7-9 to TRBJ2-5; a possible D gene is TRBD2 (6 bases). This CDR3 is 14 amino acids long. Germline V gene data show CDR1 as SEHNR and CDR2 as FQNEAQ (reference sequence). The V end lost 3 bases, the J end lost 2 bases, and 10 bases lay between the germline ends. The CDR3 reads CASSLTSLQETQYF. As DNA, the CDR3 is TGTGCCAGCAGCTTGACTAGTCTACAAGAGACCCAGTACTTC.

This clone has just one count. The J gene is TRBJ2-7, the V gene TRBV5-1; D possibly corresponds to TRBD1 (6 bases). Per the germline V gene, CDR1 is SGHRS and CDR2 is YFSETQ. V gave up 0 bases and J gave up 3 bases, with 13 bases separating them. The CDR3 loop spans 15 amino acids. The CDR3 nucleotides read TGCGCCAGCAGCTTGGTTGGGGACATCGACTACGAGCAGTACTTC. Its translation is CASSLVGDIDYEQYF.

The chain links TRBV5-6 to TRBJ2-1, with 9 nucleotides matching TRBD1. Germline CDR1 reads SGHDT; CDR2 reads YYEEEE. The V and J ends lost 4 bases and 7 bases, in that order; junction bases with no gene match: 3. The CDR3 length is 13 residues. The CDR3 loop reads CASSRDRANEQFF. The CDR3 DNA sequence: TGTGCCAGCAGCAGGGACAGGGCTAATGAGCAGTTCTTC.

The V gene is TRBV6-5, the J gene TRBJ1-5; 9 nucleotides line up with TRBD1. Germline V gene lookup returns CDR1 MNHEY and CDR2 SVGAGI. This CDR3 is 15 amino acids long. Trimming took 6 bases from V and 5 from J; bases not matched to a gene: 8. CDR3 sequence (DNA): TGTGCCAGCAGCACGGACAGGGGAGTGCATCAGCCCCAGCATTTT. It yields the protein CASSTDRGVHQPQHF.

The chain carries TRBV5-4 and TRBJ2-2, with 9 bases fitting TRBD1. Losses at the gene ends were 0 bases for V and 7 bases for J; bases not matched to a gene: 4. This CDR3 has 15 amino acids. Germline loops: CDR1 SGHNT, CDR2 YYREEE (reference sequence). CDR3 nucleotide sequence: TGTGCCAGCAGCTTGGAAACAGGGGGCTACGGGGAGCTGTTTTTT. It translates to CASSLETGGYGELFF.

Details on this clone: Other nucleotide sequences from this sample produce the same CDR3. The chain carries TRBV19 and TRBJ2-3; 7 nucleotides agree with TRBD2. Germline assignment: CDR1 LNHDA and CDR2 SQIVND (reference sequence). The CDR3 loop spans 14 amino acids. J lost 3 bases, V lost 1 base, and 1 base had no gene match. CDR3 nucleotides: TGTGCCAGTAGTATAGGGGGGGGGACAGATACGCAGTATTTT. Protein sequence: CASSIGGGTDTQYF.

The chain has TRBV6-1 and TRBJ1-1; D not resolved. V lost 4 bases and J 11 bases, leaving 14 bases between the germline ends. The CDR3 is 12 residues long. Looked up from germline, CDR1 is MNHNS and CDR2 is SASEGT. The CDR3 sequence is CASSAFSRWAFF. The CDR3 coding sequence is TGTGCCAGCAGTGCATTTTCACGGTGGGCTTTCTTT.

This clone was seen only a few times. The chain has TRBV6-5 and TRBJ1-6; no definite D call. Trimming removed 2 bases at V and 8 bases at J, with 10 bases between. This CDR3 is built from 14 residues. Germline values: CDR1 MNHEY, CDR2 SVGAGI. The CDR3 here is CASSYPPGYSPLHF. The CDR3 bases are TGTGCCAGCAGTTACCCCCCAGGCTATTCACCCCTCCACTTT.

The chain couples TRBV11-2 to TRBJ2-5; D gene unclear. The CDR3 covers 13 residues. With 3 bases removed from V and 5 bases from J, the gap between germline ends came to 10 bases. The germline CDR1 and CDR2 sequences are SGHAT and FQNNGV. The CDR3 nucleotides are TGTGCCAGCAGCTTTCTTGGCTTGGAGACCCAGTACTTC. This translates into CASSFLGLETQYF.

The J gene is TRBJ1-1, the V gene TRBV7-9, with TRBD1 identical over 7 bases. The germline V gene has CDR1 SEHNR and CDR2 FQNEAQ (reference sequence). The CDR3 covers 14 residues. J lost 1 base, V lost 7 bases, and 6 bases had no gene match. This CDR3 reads CASIKDRQNTEAFF. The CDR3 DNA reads TGTGCCAGCATCAAGGACAGGCAGAACACTGAAGCTTTCTTT.